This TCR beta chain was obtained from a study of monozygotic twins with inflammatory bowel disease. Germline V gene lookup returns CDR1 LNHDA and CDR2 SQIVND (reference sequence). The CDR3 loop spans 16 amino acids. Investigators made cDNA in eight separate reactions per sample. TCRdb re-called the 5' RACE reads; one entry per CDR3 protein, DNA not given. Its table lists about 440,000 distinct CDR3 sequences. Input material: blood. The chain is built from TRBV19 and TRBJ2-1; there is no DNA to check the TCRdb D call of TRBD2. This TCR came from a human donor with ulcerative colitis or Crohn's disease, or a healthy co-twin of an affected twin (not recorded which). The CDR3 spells CASSSQLAGGLDEQFF. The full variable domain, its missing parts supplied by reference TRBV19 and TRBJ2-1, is DGGITQSPKYLFRKEGQNVTLSCEQNLNHDAMYWYRQDPGQGLRLIYYSQIVNDFQKGDIAEGYSVSREKKESFPLTVTSAQKNPTAFYLCASSSQLAGGLDEQFFGPGTRLTVL.